This TCR beta chain was sequenced for a study of T-cell reconstitution after alpha-beta-depleted transplantation in children. Findings and limits, study-wide: When one year had passed after transplant, most T-cell counts and diversity came from newly produced T cells.

The authors prepared the TCRbeta library with unique molecular identifiers. TCRdb re-called the PCR reads with MiXCR, one entry per CDR3 protein. The sample carries around 300,000 distinct CDR3 sequences, approximately 23% recorded once. To note about this clonotype: Its antigen is not known.

V was trimmed by 2 bases and J by 4 bases, leaving 9 bases between them. CDR3 length: 14 amino acids. The TCR originated in a male patient between 5 and 17 years old who had a stem cell transplant for acute lymphoblastic leukemia, so the T cells may come from the graft donor. The sample consisted of PBMCs, mostly from graft donor cells, taken 180 days after TCRalphabeta/CD19-depleted stem cell transplant. The V and J genes are TRBV12-3 or TRBV12-4 and TRBJ2-1; D is unresolved. CDR3 nucleotide sequence: TGTGCCAGCAGTTTATTTCCCAGGTACAATGAGCAGTTCTTC. It specifies CASSLFPRYNEQFF.